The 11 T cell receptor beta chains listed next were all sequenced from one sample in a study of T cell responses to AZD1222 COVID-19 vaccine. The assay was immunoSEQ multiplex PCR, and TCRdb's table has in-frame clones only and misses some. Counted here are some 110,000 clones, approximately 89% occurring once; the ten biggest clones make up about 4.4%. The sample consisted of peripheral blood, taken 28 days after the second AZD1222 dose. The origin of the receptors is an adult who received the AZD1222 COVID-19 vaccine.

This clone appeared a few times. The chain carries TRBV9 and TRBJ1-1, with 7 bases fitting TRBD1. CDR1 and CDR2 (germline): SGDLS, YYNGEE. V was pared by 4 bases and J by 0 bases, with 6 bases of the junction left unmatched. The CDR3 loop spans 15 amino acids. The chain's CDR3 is CASSWVGTVNTEAFF. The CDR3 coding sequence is TGTGCCAGCAGCTGGGTAGGGACAGTGAACACTGAAGCTTTCTTT.

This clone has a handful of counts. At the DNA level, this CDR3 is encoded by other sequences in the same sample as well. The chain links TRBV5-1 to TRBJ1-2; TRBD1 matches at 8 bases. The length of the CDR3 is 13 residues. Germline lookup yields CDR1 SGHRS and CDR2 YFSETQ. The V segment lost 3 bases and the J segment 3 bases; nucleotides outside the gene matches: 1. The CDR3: CASSSTGDYGYTF. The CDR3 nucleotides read TGCGCCAGCAGCTCGACAGGGGACTATGGCTACACCTTC. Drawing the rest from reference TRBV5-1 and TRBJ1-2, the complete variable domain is KAGVTQTPRYLIKTRGQQVTLSCSPISGHRSVSWYQQTPGQGLQFLFEYFSETQRNKGNFPGRFSGRQFSNSRSEMNVSTLELGDSALYLCASSSTGDYGYTFGSGTRLTVV.

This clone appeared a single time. The DNA of the CDR3 is TGCGCCAGCCAGTACCGATGCCCTACTTGCAATCAGCCCCAGCATTTT. This gives the protein CASQYRCPTCNQPQHF. This rearrangement joins TRBV5-1 to TRBJ1-5; D is unresolved. The V and J ends lost 7 bases and 2 bases respectively, with 19 bases between them. The CDR3 is made up of 16 amino acids. Per germline, CDR1 SGHRS and CDR2 YFSETQ.

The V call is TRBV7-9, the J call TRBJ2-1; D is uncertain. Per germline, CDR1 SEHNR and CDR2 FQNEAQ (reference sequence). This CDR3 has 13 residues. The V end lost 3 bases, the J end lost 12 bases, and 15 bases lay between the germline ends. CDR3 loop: CASSFIGDDVQFF. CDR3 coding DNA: TGTGCCAGCAGCTTCATCGGCGACGATGTGCAGTTCTTC.

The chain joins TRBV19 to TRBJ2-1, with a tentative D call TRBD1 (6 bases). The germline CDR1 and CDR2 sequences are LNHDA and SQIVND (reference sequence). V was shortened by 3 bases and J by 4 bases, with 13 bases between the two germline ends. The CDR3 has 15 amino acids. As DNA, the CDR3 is TGTGCCAGTAGTATCACCGGGACACAGTACAATGAGCAGTTCTTC. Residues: CASSITGTQYNEQFF.

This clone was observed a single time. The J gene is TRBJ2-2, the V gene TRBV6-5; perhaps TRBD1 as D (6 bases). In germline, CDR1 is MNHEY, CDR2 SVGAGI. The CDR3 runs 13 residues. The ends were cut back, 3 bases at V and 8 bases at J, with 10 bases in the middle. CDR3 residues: CASSYFTGGELFF. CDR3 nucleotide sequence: TGTGCCAGCAGTTATTTCACAGGGGGGGAGCTGTTTTTT.

The chain's CDR3 is CASRLAGDRGGSYNSPLHF. CDR3 DNA sequence: TGTGCAAGTCGCTTAGCCGGGGACAGGGGAGGATCCTATAATTCACCCCTCCACTTT. This sequence joins TRBV12-2 and TRBJ1-6; the table's D call of TRBD1 was not tested on the DNA. TRBV12-2 is classified as a pseudogene. The length of the CDR3 is 19 residues.

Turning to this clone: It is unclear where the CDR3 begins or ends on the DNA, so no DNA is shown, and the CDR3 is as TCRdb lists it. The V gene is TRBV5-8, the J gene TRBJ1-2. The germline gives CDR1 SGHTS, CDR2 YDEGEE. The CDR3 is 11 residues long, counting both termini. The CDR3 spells CASSFVARGTF.

The CDR3 reads CASSPGTGPNYGYTF. Here the CDR3 DNA reads TGTGCCAGCAGCCCTGGGACAGGGCCAAACTATGGCTACACCTTC. This chain links TRBV9 with TRBJ1-2, with TRBD1 matching over 9 bases. V lost 4 bases to trimming and J lost 2 bases; unmatched junction nucleotides: 6. Germline loops: CDR1 SGDLS, CDR2 YYNGEE. The CDR3 runs to 15 residues.

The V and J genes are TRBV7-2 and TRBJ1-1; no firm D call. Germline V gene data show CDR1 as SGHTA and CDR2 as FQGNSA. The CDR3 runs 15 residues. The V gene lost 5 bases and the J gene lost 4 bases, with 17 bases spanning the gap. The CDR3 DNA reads TGTGCCAGCAGCACCCGGGAAGGGAGGGCCACTGAAGCTTTCTTT. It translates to CASSTREGRATEAFF.

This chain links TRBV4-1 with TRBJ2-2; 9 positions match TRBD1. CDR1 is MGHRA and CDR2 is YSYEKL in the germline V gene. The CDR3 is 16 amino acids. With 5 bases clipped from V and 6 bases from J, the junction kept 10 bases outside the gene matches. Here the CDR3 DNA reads TGCGCCAGCAGCTCCCGGGACAGGGTATCGGCCGGGGAGCTGTTTTTT. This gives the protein CASSSRDRVSAGELFF.